This passage covers 27 T cell receptor beta chains from one sample sequenced in a study of beta chain features in type 1 diabetes listed by TCRdb under 2018. Receptor amplification or capture employed the immunoSEQ multiplex PCR assay. The High Capacity cDNA Reverse Transcription Kit was used to reverse transcribe all of the isolated RNA, meaning that expressed TCRB transcripts were what got sequenced. Imported from immuneACCESS, the table was reduced by TCRdb to in-frame sequences with V and J called. These copies leave out some clones; in studies compared against another copy, an unresolved V gene accounts for under half, and the cause of the remainder is not known. This sample has roughly 240,000 clones in its table, and 68% of those were observed once. The ten largest clones capture 0.053% of the sample. Sequenced: naive CD4+ T cells from blood. The cell subset or site label here, explained by the study, means: true naive CD4+ T cells. These receptors came from a man younger than 40 in good health.

V usage is TRBV30 and J usage is TRBJ2-7, with a tentative D call TRBD1 (6 bases). This CDR3 has 14 amino acids. V was cut by 2 bases and J by 3 bases, with 14 bases left in between. Germline loops: CDR1 GTSNPN, CDR2 SVGIG (reference sequence). The CDR3 loop is CAWSSGDIRYEQYF. CDR3 coding DNA: TGTGCCTGGAGTTCAGGGGACATTCGCTACGAGCAGTACTTC.

This clone has more than one count but fewer than ten. This chain links TRBV30 with TRBJ2-2, with TRBD1 identical over 8 bases. This CDR3 comprises 16 residues. Germline V lookup: CDR1 GTSNPN, CDR2 SVGIG (reference sequence). Losses at the gene ends were 2 bases for V and 0 bases for J; bases not matched to a gene: 5. The CDR3 DNA reads as TGTGCCTGGAGTAGGGACAGGAGTTCGAACACCGGGGAGCTGTTTTTT. Translated, it gives CAWSRDRSSNTGELFF. Full variable domain (outside the CDR3, taken from reference TRBV30 and TRBJ2-2): SQTIHQWPATLVQPVGSPLSLECTVEGTSNPNLYWYRQAAGRGLQLLFYSVGIGQISSEVPQNLSASRPQDRQFILSSKKLLLSDSGFYLCAWSRDRSSNTGELFFGEGSRLTVL.

The CDR3 spells CASTGTGGSYEQYF. CDR3 in DNA: TGTGCCAGCACCGGGACAGGGGGCTCCTACGAGCAGTACTTC. The rearrangement joins TRBV25-1 to TRBJ2-7, with 11 bases identical to TRBD1. The V gene's germline CDR1 is MGHDK and CDR2 SYGVNS. J gave up 0 bases and V 7 bases, and 2 bases lay outside the gene matches. This CDR3 spans 14 amino acids.

V and J are TRBV10-3 and TRBJ1-1; D not certain. With 5 bases removed from V and 1 base from J, the gap between germline ends came to 8 bases. CDR1 is ENHRY and CDR2 is SYGVKD in the germline V gene. The CDR3 is made up of 13 amino acids. CDR3 protein: CAISTQENTEAFF. CDR3 DNA: TGTGCCATCAGTACCCAGGAGAACACTGAAGCTTTCTTT.

The genes are TRBV7-9 and TRBJ2-7; the match to TRBD1 covers 7 bases. Germline trimming cut 5 bases from V and 3 bases from J; bases unmatched to any gene: 4. The CDR3 is made up of 13 amino acids. The germline V gene encodes CDR1 SEHNR and CDR2 FQNEAQ (reference sequence). CDR3 sequence reads: CASSARTGYEQYF. The CDR3 DNA follows: TGTGCCAGCAGCGCGAGGACAGGCTACGAGCAGTACTTC.

This clone was seen only a few times. This chain connects TRBV10-3 to TRBJ2-2; tentatively, D is TRBD1 (5 bases). Per the germline V gene, CDR1 is ENHRY and CDR2 is SYGVKD. V was shortened by 7 bases and J by 2 bases, with 11 bases between the two germline ends. The CDR3 runs to 14 residues. Here the CDR3 reads CAIKGQVNTGELFF. In nucleotides, the CDR3 is TGTGCCATCAAGGGGCAGGTTAACACCGGGGAGCTGTTTTTT.

This chain uses TRBV29-1 with TRBJ2-7; tentatively, D is TRBD1 or TRBD2 (5 bases each). Germline CDR1 SQVTM, CDR2 ANQGSEA. Trimming cost V 3 bases and J 2 bases, with 11 bases left between them. This CDR3 spans 13 amino acids. The CDR3 here is CSVEGTSPYEQYF. CDR3 coding DNA: TGCAGCGTTGAGGGGACGTCCCCCTACGAGCAGTACTTC.

The chain joins TRBV30 to TRBJ1-6; unclear D gene. Trimming stripped 6 bases from V and 8 bases from J, with 14 bases between. Germline CDR1 is GTSNPN and CDR2 is SVGIG (reference sequence). CDR3 length: 13 amino acids. The DNA for the CDR3 is TGTGCCTGTACGGCCCAGAACGATTCACCCCTCCACTTT. The encoded protein is CACTAQNDSPLHF.

The V gene is TRBV29-1, the J gene TRBJ1-2; tentative D call: TRBD1 (5 bases). This CDR3 has 14 residues. Trimming left V 6 bases short and J 5 bases short, with 19 bases between. From germline, CDR1 is SQVTM and CDR2 ANQGSEA. CDR3 nucleotide sequence: TGCAGCGTGCCGGGCGGGGGTAAACTTTATGGCTACACCTTC. Translated, it gives CSVPGGGKLYGYTF.

The chain employs TRBV2 and TRBJ2-7, with 11 nucleotides matching TRBD2. CDR1 and CDR2 from the germline V gene are SNHLY and FYNNEI. Trimming cost V 6 bases and J 6 bases; bases outside gene matches: 10. CDR3 length: 15 residues. CDR3 residues: CASSPLAGGPLEQYF. CDR3 bases: TGTGCCAGCAGCCCGTTAGCGGGAGGGCCCCTCGAGCAGTACTTC.

This clone was counted only a few times. The chain couples TRBV9 to TRBJ1-2, with D uncertain. V was trimmed by 5 bases and J by 8 bases, leaving 19 bases between them. The germline CDR1 and CDR2 sequences are SGDLS and YYNGEE. CDR3 length: 14 residues. The CDR3 sequence: CASSRTPSDWGYTF. CDR3 bases: TGTGCCAGCAGTAGGACCCCATCCGATTGGGGCTACACCTTC.

The chain recombines TRBV30 with TRBJ1-2; TRBD1 might be the D (6 bases). The CDR3 sequence is 13 residues long. Germline V gene data show CDR1 as GTSNPN and CDR2 as SVGIG (reference sequence). Trimming took off 2 bases at V and 4 bases at J, with 11 bases between the two ends. The CDR3 here is CAWSRGHSYGYTF. The CDR3, as DNA: TGTGCCTGGAGTCGGGGACACTCCTATGGCTACACCTTC.

This clone appeared a few times. The V gene is TRBV29-1, the J gene TRBJ2-5; 9 nucleotides line up with TRBD1. The J segment lost 4 bases and the V segment lost 8 bases, leaving 5 bases of the junction unmatched. The V gene's germline CDR1 is SQVTM and CDR2 ANQGSEA. This CDR3 has 12 amino acids. CDR3 DNA: TGCAGCCAGGGACAGGGCGGAGAGACCCAGTACTTC. Its translation is CSQGQGGETQYF.

The chain uses TRBV10-3 and TRBJ2-3; no definite D call. The germline gives CDR1 ENHRY, CDR2 SYGVKD. The CDR3 consists of 13 residues. Trimming pared 7 bases from V and 2 bases from J, leaving 10 bases between. The chain's CDR3 is CAINRAITDTQYF. CDR3 DNA: TGTGCCATCAACCGGGCGATCACAGATACGCAGTATTTT.

The V gene is TRBV15, the J gene TRBJ2-3, with unresolved D. Germline values: CDR1 LNHNV, CDR2 YYDKDF (reference sequence). V was cut by 0 bases and J by 3 bases, with 4 bases left in between. The CDR3 covers 13 residues. The DNA for the CDR3 is TGTGCCACCAGCAGAGACGGAACAGATACGCAGTATTTT. Protein product: CATSRDGTDTQYF.

The V call is TRBV30, the J call TRBJ2-2; unclear D gene. This CDR3 has 10 residues. V lost 4 bases, J lost 10 bases, and 7 bases lay in between. From germline, CDR1 is GTSNPN and CDR2 SVGIG (reference sequence). The CDR3 is CAWTDQELFF. As DNA, the CDR3 is TGTGCCTGGACTGACCAGGAGCTGTTTTTT. The full variable domain, with the rest looked up from reference TRBV30 and TRBJ2-2, is SQTIHQWPATLVQPVGSPLSLECTVEGTSNPNLYWYRQAAGRGLQLLFYSVGIGQISSEVPQNLSASRPQDRQFILSSKKLLLSDSGFYLCAWTDQELFFGEGSRLTVL.

V is TRBV4-1 and J is TRBJ2-3, with D unresolved. Germline V gene sequence: CDR1 MGHRA, CDR2 YSYEKL. This CDR3 region has 14 residues. V was pared by 4 bases and J by 4 bases, with 12 bases between. In nucleotides, the CDR3 is TGCGCCAGCAGCCCGCGTCCCAAGGCAGATACGCAGTATTTT. The encoded protein is CASSPRPKADTQYF.

V gene TRBV18 combines with J gene TRBJ2-7; D not certain. The CDR3 has 12 amino acids. Germline V gene lookup returns CDR1 KGHSH and CDR2 LQKENI. The V and J ends lost 6 bases and 2 bases respectively, with 8 bases between them. The CDR3 region has the DNA TGTGCCAGCTCGTCCGCTACCTACGAGCAGTACTTC. Its protein is CASSSATYEQYF.

The chain couples TRBV5-1 to TRBJ2-3; D is possibly TRBD1 or TRBD2 (5 bases each). Looked up from germline, CDR1 is SGHRS and CDR2 is YFSETQ. The V gene lost 3 bases and the J gene lost 4 bases, with 12 bases spanning the gap. The CDR3 spans 14 residues. The CDR3, as DNA: TGCGCCAGCAGCTCTCGGGACGGAGCAGATACGCAGTATTTT. It codes for CASSSRDGADTQYF.

The rearrangement uses TRBV29-1 and TRBJ2-1; D is possibly TRBD2 (5 bases). V lost 5 bases and J 0 bases, leaving 11 bases between the germline ends. CDR1 SQVTM and CDR2 ANQGSEA come from the germline V gene. The length of the CDR3 is 14 residues. The CDR3: CSVFAADSYNEQFF. For the CDR3, the DNA is TGCAGCGTTTTTGCAGCGGACTCCTACAATGAGCAGTTCTTC.

The chain carries TRBV27 and TRBJ2-7, with D tentatively TRBD2 (5 bases). V was cut by 3 bases and J by 2 bases, with 8 bases left in between. This CDR3 is 13 amino acids long. From germline, CDR1 is MNHEY and CDR2 SMNVEV (reference sequence). This CDR3 is CASSFNGAYEQYF. The CDR3 DNA is TGTGCCAGCAGTTTCAACGGGGCCTACGAGCAGTACTTC.

As concerns this clone: The sample has other DNA sequences that encode this CDR3 too. The chain couples TRBV30 to TRBJ2-5, with D unresolved. V was pared by 5 bases and J by 3 bases, with 4 bases between. The CDR3 extends over 10 amino acids. The germline V gene encodes CDR1 GTSNPN and CDR2 SVGIG (reference sequence). The CDR3 DNA follows: TGTGCCTGGGGCGAAGAGACCCAGTACTTC. Protein product: CAWGEETQYF.

DNA of the CDR3: TGTGCCAGCAGACCCCTGCCTACCTACAATGAGCAGTTCTTC. It specifies CASRPLPTYNEQFF. The rearrangement uses TRBV28 and TRBJ2-1; no definite D call. Trimming shortened V by 6 bases and J by 2 bases, and 11 bases separated the two germline ends. The CDR3 extends over 14 amino acids. Germline CDR1 is MDHEN and CDR2 is SYDVKM. Filled out from reference TRBV28 and TRBJ2-1, the complete variable domain reads DVKVTQSSRYLVKRTGEKVFLECVQDMDHENMFWYRQDPGLGLRLIYFSYDVKMKEKGDIPEGYSVSREKKERFSLILESASTNQTSMYLCASRPLPTYNEQFFGPGTRLTVL.

This clone has only a few counts. One end of the junction does not line up with germline, which may come from a read error. V usage is TRBV30 and J usage is TRBJ2-4; D remains ambiguous. CDR3 length: 9 amino acids. Germline CDR1 and CDR2: GTSNPN and SVGIG (reference sequence). The CDR3 nucleotides are TGCGTCTCCCAGAACATTCAGTACTTC. Translation: CVSQNIQYF. The full variable domain, rest sourced from reference TRBV30 and TRBJ2-4, is SQTIHQWPATLVQPVGSPLSLECTVEGTSNPNLYWYRQAAGRGLQLLFYSVGIGQISSEVPQNLSASRPQDRQFILSSKKLLLSDSGFYLCVSQNIQYFGAGTRLSVL.

The chain employs TRBV30 and TRBJ1-1, with 8 bases identical to TRBD1. Germline trimming cut 4 bases from V and 8 bases from J; bases unmatched to any gene: 12. Looked up from germline, CDR1 is GTSNPN and CDR2 is SVGIG (reference sequence). This CDR3 has 14 amino acids. The CDR3 loop is CAWMHGTGPPEAFF. DNA of the CDR3: TGTGCCTGGATGCACGGGACAGGACCACCGGAAGCTTTCTTT.

The V gene is TRBV4-1, the J gene TRBJ2-1, with 7 nucleotides matching TRBD2. The junction had 5 bases not matched to a gene; V was cut back by 1 base and J by 2 bases. CDR1 and CDR2 from the germline V gene are MGHRA and YSYEKL. The CDR3 is 16 amino acids. The CDR3 nucleotides read TGCGCCAGCAGCCAAGTTGGGCTAGCGGCCTACAATGAGCAGTTCTTC. Encoded protein: CASSQVGLAAYNEQFF.

The CDR3 here is CSAVGGAGETQYF. For the CDR3, the DNA is TGCAGCGCCGTAGGGGGCGCGGGAGAGACCCAGTACTTC. This chain joins TRBV29-1 and TRBJ2-5, with 7 bases identical to TRBD1. Looked up from germline, CDR1 is SQVTM and CDR2 is ANQGSEA. The CDR3 runs to 13 residues. With 7 bases clipped from V and 4 bases from J, the junction kept 9 bases outside the gene matches.